This note documents a single TCR beta chain sequence. Its antigen is still unknown. In TCRdb, the 5' RACE reads were re-called with MiXCR into one record per CDR3 protein. This sample has about 200,000 distinct CDR3 sequences, with 18% found just once. These data come from a study of T-cell memory formation after mild COVID-19. Study-wide findings and caveats: The main location of contracting CD4+ clones was CM and EM, and that of contracting CD8+ clones was EMRA.

CDR1 ENHRY and CDR2 SYGVKD come from the germline V gene. CDR3 length: 14 residues. V was cut by 10 bases and J by 0 bases, with 16 bases left in between. The V call is TRBV10-3, the J call TRBJ2-7; TRBD1 is a possible D gene (5 bases). The sample comprised PBMCs or a T cell subset sorted from them (not recorded which). The source of this sequence is an adult woman who had mild COVID-19 (a few samples of this study predate the infection). Cell type and time point are not known. The CDR3 here is CATELTGHSYEQYF. CDR3 nucleotide sequence: TGTGCCACCGAGCTGACTGGACACTCCTACGAGCAGTACTTC.